The rows below give T cell receptor beta chains drawn from one sample of a study of cytomegalovirus exposure and HLA in healthy donors. Measured with immunoSEQ multiplex PCR; TCRdb has only the in-frame clones, and not every one. Here the sample spans about 180,000 clones, approximately 80% being singletons. Sequencing input: PBMCs. The receptors here all came from a man between 25 and 39 years old in good health and CMV-seronegative. The CDR3 runs from the conserved cysteine through the conserved F or W. The D gene is left open where the match is weak. The size of a clone is reported for some rows only, either as once, few or many, or as a class for expanded clones.

cdr3_length,j_call,v_call,d_call,clone_size,cdr3_aa,cdr3_nt
17,TRBJ1-2,TRBV18,-,few,CASSPLDKGGSPYGYTF,TGTGCCAGCTCACCCCTTGACAAGGGAGGGTCTCCATATGGCTACACCTTC
16,TRBJ1-2,TRBV30,-,-,CAWGTGTQNPKGGYTF,TGTGCCTGGGGGACCGGGACACAGAACCCAAAGGGGGGCTACACCTTC
17,TRBJ1-4,TRBV4-3,-,-,CASSQEGTSRGREKLFF,TGCGCCAGCAGCCAAGAAGGGACATCAAGGGGTCGTGAAAAACTGTTTTTT
14,TRBJ1-1,TRBV7-3,-,-,CASSSSGGPTEAFF,TGTGCCAGCAGCTCGTCGGGGGGGCCAACTGAAGCTTTCTTT
13,TRBJ1-2,TRBV6-6,-,-,CASSYPGLWGYTF,TGTGCCAGCAGTTACCCCGGACTTTGGGGCTACACCTTC
18,TRBJ2-1,TRBV27,TRBD2,few,CASSTPGLAASSYNEQFF,TGTGCCAGCAGTACTCCGGGACTAGCGGCAAGCTCCTACAATGAGCAGTTCTTC
17,TRBJ2-4,TRBV13,TRBD1,-,CASSFIRTGPAPNIQYF,TGTGCCAGCAGCTTCATACGGACAGGGCCAGCCCCAAACATTCAGTACTTC
12,TRBJ2-2,TRBV11-1,-,-,CASSRGEEELFF,TGTGCCAGCAGCAGAGGGGAGGAGGAGCTGTTTTTT
16,TRBJ2-7,TRBV9,TRBD2,-,CASSSGTSGADYEQYF,TGTGCCAGCAGCTCTGGGACTAGCGGGGCTGACTACGAGCAGTACTTC
14,TRBJ2-1,TRBV7-6,TRBD1,once,CASSLQGAKGEQFF,TGTGCCAGCAGCTTGCAGGGGGCGAAGGGTGAGCAGTTCTTC
17,TRBJ2-1,TRBV7-9,TRBD2,-,CASSTGWVAGGVREQFF,TGTGCCAGCAGCACAGGTTGGGTAGCGGGCGGCGTTCGGGAGCAGTTCTTC
15,TRBJ2-5,TRBV7-3,TRBD1,-,CASSLTDRQGQTQYF,TGTGCCAGCAGCTTAACGGACAGACAGGGTCAGACCCAGTACTTC
15,TRBJ2-1,TRBV7-6,TRBD1,-,CASSFGTASYNEQFF,TGTGCCAGCAGCTTCGGGACAGCCAGCTACAATGAGCAGTTCTTC
11,TRBJ2-7,TRBV21-1,-,-,CASTRRGEQYF,TGTGCCAGCACCCGAAGGGGCGAGCAGTACTTC
14,TRBJ2-5,TRBV9,-,-,CASSVSAREETQYF,TGTGCCAGCAGCGTATCCGCCAGGGAAGAGACCCAGTACTTC
15,TRBJ2-1,TRBV5-6,TRBD2,-,CASSFSGGDHNEQFF,TGTGCCAGCTCTTTTAGCGGGGGGGATCACAATGAGCAGTTCTTC
16,TRBJ2-7,TRBV5-6,TRBD1,-,CASSFLQGAPNTPQYF,TGTGCCAGCAGCTTTTTACAGGGGGCGCCTAATACCCCGCAGTACTTC
13,TRBJ1-4,TRBV12-5,TRBD1,-,CARLDDRGEKLFF,TGTGCTAGGCTAGATGACAGGGGAGAAAAACTGTTTTTT
14,TRBJ2-7,TRBV5-5,TRBD1,-,CASSQRQGTYEQYF,TGTGCCAGCAGTCAAAGACAGGGAACCTACGAGCAGTACTTC
16,TRBJ1-1,TRBV7-6,-,-,CASSREAGNLNTEAFF,TGTGCCAGCAGTCGGGAGGCAGGGAACCTGAACACTGAAGCTTTCTTT
15,TRBJ2-7,TRBV15,TRBD1,-,CATSGRQGSSYEQYF,TGTGCCACCAGCGGCAGACAGGGGAGCTCCTACGAGCAGTACTTC
12,TRBJ2-3,TRBV5-1,-,-,CASRPGTDTQYF,TGCGCCAGCAGGCCAGGCACAGATACGCAGTATTTT
19,TRBJ2-7,TRBV11-2,TRBD2,-,CASSLAQGLAGGPTYEQYF,TGTGCCAGCAGCTTAGCCCAGGGACTAGCGGGAGGTCCCACCTACGAGCAGTACTTC
20,TRBJ2-3,TRBV4-1,TRBD2,-,CASSRGTSGSLVVSTDTQYF,TGCGCCAGCAGCCGAGGGACTAGCGGGAGCCTTGTGGTCAGCACAGATACGCAGTATTTT
18,TRBJ2-2,TRBV11-3,-,-,CASSLLGVGRGRTGELFF,TGTGCCAGCAGCTTACTTGGAGTGGGCAGGGGACGAACCGGGGAGCTGTTTTTT
15,TRBJ1-5,TRBV6-1,TRBD1,-,CASTTDRGSNQPQHF,TGTGCCAGCACTACAGACAGGGGGAGCAATCAGCCCCAGCATTTT
17,TRBJ2-6,TRBV9,TRBD2,once,CASSVAGGVSGANVLTF,TGTGCCAGCAGCGTAGCGGGGGGGGTCTCTGGGGCCAACGTCCTGACTTTC
16,TRBJ1-5,TRBV6-6,TRBD1,once,CASSYSRDRENQPQHF,TGTGCCAGCAGTTACTCGAGGGACAGAGAAAATCAGCCCCAGCATTTT
15,TRBJ1-1,TRBV18,-,once,CASSPMRDGNTEAFF,TGTGCCAGCTCACCAATGAGGGATGGGAACACTGAAGCTTTCTTT
15,TRBJ1-1,TRBV10-2,-,-,CASSERIGVNTEAFF,TGCGCCAGCAGTGAGCGTATAGGGGTGAACACTGAAGCTTTCTTT
16,TRBJ2-3,TRBV6-6,TRBD2,-,CASSYYFSGTEDTQYF,TGTGCCAGCAGCTACTACTTTAGCGGGACCGAAGATACGCAGTATTTT
11,TRBJ2-5,TRBV6-6,-,-,CASSPGLTQYF,TGTGCCAGCAGTCCGGGGTTGACCCAGTACTTC
16,TRBJ2-5,TRBV15,TRBD1,once,CATSRGRDSGGETQYF,TGTGCCACCAGCAGAGGTCGGGACAGTGGGGGAGAGACCCAGTACTTC
14,TRBJ2-2,TRBV4-1,-,few,CASSQDTSSRELFF,TGCGCCAGCAGCCAAGATACTAGCAGCAGGGAGCTGTTTTTT
18,TRBJ2-7,TRBV2,TRBD2,-,CASSIYSGTSGTSYEQYF,TGTGCCAGCAGTATTTATTCCGGGACTAGCGGGACCTCCTACGAGCAGTACTTC
14,TRBJ2-3,TRBV5-1,TRBD2,-,CASSQTGGADTQYF,TGCGCCAGCAGCCAGACCGGGGGGGCAGATACGCAGTATTTT
16,TRBJ1-5,TRBV2,-,few,CASSDKELGVYQPQHF,TGTGCCAGCAGTGATAAGGAACTGGGAGTGTATCAGCCCCAGCATTTT
14,TRBJ2-7,TRBV4-1,-,-,CASSQGREAYEQYF,TGCGCCAGCAGCCAAGGCAGGGAGGCCTACGAGCAGTACTTC
17,TRBJ2-1,TRBV5-6,TRBD2,-,CASSLGPYGAGGNEQFF,TGTGCCAGCAGCTTGGGCCCTTACGGAGCGGGGGGCAATGAGCAGTTCTTC
16,TRBJ2-1,TRBV10-1,TRBD2,-,CASSDPAGAAYNEQFF,TGCGCCAGCAGTGACCCAGCGGGAGCAGCCTACAATGAGCAGTTCTTC
13,TRBJ1-6,TRBV4-1,-,-,CASSPYPNSPLHF,TGCGCCAGCAGCCCTTATCCCAATTCACCCCTCCACTTT
14,TRBJ2-3,TRBV7-2,-,-,CASSQGLDPDTQYF,TGTGCCAGCAGCCAGGGGTTAGACCCGGATACGCAGTATTTT
13,TRBJ1-1,TRBV2,-,-,CASSGHPNTEAFF,TGTGCCAGCAGCGGACATCCTAACACTGAAGCTTTCTTT
15,TRBJ1-6,TRBV2,TRBD1,-,CASSEEFGTGVYIHF,TGTGCCAGCAGTGAAGAGTTCGGGACAGGGGTGTATATCCACTTT
13,TRBJ2-2,TRBV10-3,-,-,CAIRLASTGELFF,TGTGCCATCAGACTAGCTAGCACCGGGGAGCTGTTTTTT
15,TRBJ2-5,TRBV27,TRBD2,-,CASRPSGRGQETQYF,TGTGCCAGCAGGCCTAGCGGGAGAGGCCAAGAGACCCAGTACTTC